The source of this T cell receptor beta chain is a study of cytomegalovirus exposure and HLA in healthy donors. For the study at large: Sequencing of roughly 180 million T cells in an earlier analysis found some 100 million unique TCR beta sequences. Study-wide results and limits: Association of a missense DCLRE1C variant with TCR beta V- and J-gene trimming was reported in a later analysis. There were some V segments, including TRBV6-2 and TRBV6-3, excluded as indistinguishable. By HLA locus, TCR association rates varied in a later analysis, with DRB1 showing the most and HLA-C the fewest.

In the PCR, 60 Vbeta and 13 Jbeta primers were used. Method: immunoSEQ multiplex PCR; TCRdb's copy keeps in-frame clones and lacks some. The profile shows roughly 190,000 clones, roughly 74% of them singletons. Germline V gene data show CDR1 as SNHLY and CDR2 as FYNNEI. This CDR3 has 14 residues. The ends were cut back, 9 bases at V and 0 bases at J, with 14 bases in the middle. Regarding this clone: Its antigen is currently unknown.

This chain joins TRBV2 and TRBJ1-2; weak D call: TRBD1 (6 bases). The receptor was derived from a female donor in good health and CMV-seronegative. Sequencing was done on a sample of PBMCs. Here the CDR3 DNA reads TGTGCCAGTGGACAGTCAAGAGCTAACTATGGCTACACCTTC. As protein: CASGQSRANYGYTF. The full variable domain, rest sourced from reference TRBV2 and TRBJ1-2, is EPEVTQTPSHQVTQMGQEVILRCVPISNHLYFYWYRQILGQKVEFLVSFYNNEISEKSEIFDDQFSVERPDGSNFTLKIRSTKLEDSAMYFCASGQSRANYGYTFGSGTRLTVV.